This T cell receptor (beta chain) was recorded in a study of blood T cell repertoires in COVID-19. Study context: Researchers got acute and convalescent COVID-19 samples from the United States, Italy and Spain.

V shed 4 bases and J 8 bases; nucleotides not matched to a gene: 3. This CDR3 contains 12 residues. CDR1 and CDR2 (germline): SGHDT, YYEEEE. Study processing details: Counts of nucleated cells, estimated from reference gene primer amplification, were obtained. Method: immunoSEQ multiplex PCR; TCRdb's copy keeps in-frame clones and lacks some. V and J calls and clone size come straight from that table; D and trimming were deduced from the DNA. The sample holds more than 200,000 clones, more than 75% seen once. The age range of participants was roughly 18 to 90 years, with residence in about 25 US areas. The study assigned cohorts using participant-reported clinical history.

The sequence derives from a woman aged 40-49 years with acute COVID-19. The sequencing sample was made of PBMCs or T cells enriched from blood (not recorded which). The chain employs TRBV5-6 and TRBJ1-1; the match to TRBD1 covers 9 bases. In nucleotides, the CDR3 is TGTGCCAGCAGCCGGACAGGGGAGGAAGCTTTCTTT. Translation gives CASSRTGEEAFF.